The T cell receptor (beta chain) under discussion was sequenced for a study of blood T cell repertoires in COVID-19 (dated by TCRdb to between 2020 and 2021). Looking at the study overall: Samples from collaborators originated in the United States, Italy and Spain and spanned both the acute and convalescent phases of COVID-19. The prospective study material was composed of cDNA or gDNA derived from T cells, B-cell-depleted T cells, or PBMCs. A freely available public database, intended as a resource for researchers studying the immune response to SARS-CoV-2, is where the repertoires were released. HLA class I and class II types, where available, came from metadata supplied by the sample provider rather than from assay-based typing. Samples were obtained from the ongoing ImmuneRACE study (first 160 participants) and from approximately 1,200 subjects provided by 6 global collaborators. Deeply sampled blood TCRbeta repertoires from subjects exposed to, actively infected with, or recovered from COVID-19 were included in the dataset. Sample metadata almost always included a de-identified subject ID, COVID-19 status, age in years and sex. The paper's findings and limits, for the study overall: The quantity of clinical and demographic metadata differed by source and by participant and was supplied without curation.

A note on this clone: The clone's antigen remains unknown. Nothing much larger sits one base from this clone, and base qualities are not available.

The immunoSEQ Assay, a bias-controlled multiplex PCR, was used to amplify TCRbeta CDR3 regions from genomic DNA. On the authors' methods: Nucleated cell counts per sample were estimated from amplification of reference gene primers within the assay. Sequence reads were collapsed and filtered to measure the absolute abundance of every unique TCRbeta CDR3 rearrangement. For each sample, productive Simpson clonality was calculated as the square root of Simpson's diversity index over productive rearrangements. TCRdb carries this immuneACCESS record with in-frame sequences only. Its versions omit some clonotypes, under half of them owing to an unresolved V gene in the studies checked, with the rest unexplained. V, J and clone size are those of that table, while D and trimming were read from the DNA. In this sample the table shows hundreds of thousands of clones, 89% of which occur a single time. The ten largest account for under 7.5% of the sample.

Another Seattle source contributed samples from volunteer blood donors who had recovered from COVID-19. Whole blood was collected in K2EDTA tubes by collaborating institutions according to the institutions' own protocols. Collaborator samples were shipped for TCRbeta analysis as frozen whole blood, isolated PBMCs, or DNA extracted from either sample type. The germline V and J ends show losses of 2 bases and 4 bases respectively, and no gene match explains 2 bases of the junction. CDR1 MDHEN and CDR2 SYDVKM are derived from the germline V gene. The CDR3 goes from the cysteine to the phenylalanine over 15 residues. The only DNA kept is the CDR3, 45 bases in frame from the first base.

This clonotype originated in a man aged 55-75 years who had recovered from COVID-19. The chain couples TRBV28 to TRBJ2-1; the junction holds 10 bases that match TRBD2. Sequences were obtained from peripheral blood. This receptor carries the CDR3 CASSLLAGAYNEQFF. The DNA reads as follows: TGTGCCAGCAGTTTACTAGCGGGGGCTTACAATGAGCAGTTCTTC. With the portions outside the CDR3 filled from the reference TRBV28 and TRBJ2-1 genes, the complete variable region becomes DVKVTQSSRYLVKRTGEKVFLECVQDMDHENMFWYRQDPGLGLRLIYFSYDVKMKEKGDIPEGYSVSREKKERFSLILESASTNQTSMYLCASSLLAGAYNEQFFGPGTRLTVL.